This entry is about one TCR beta chain. No antigen is known for it. The sample is drawn from a study of T cell responses to AZD1222 COVID-19 vaccine. Study conclusions and caveats: Spike regions recognized by vaccine-associated CD4 TCRs spanned the protein, led by 160-218 and 743-854. No repertoire was sampled before or during the peak T cell response, only after it. Only six people who got AZD1222 tested seropositive at baseline. Targeting of unmutated variant regions was reportedly seen in nearly half of spike-specific TCRs.

Assay used: immunoSEQ multiplex PCR; TCRdb lists only in-frame clones, some missing. The sample lists under 85,000 clones, around 90% seen once, with 4% to 5.5% in the top ten. V dropped 6 bases and J dropped 3; count of bases not matched to a gene: 12. The CDR3 sequence is 16 residues long. Germline-derived CDR1 and CDR2 are SNHLY and FYNNEI. Specimen: peripheral blood, collected on day 0 of MenACWY control vaccination. The TCR was taken from an adult in good health. The rearrangement uses TRBV2 and TRBJ1-1; TRBD1 matches at 8 bases. The CDR3 region has the DNA TGTGCCAGCAGGGACGGGACAGGTGGGGGGTACACTGAAGCTTTCTTT. It encodes CASRDGTGGGYTEAFF. Variable domain in full (rest from reference TRBV2 and TRBJ1-1): EPEVTQTPSHQVTQMGQEVILRCVPISNHLYFYWYRQILGQKVEFLVSFYNNEISEKSEIFDDQFSVERPDGSNFTLKIRSTKLEDSAMYFCASRDGTGGGYTEAFFGQGTRLTVV.